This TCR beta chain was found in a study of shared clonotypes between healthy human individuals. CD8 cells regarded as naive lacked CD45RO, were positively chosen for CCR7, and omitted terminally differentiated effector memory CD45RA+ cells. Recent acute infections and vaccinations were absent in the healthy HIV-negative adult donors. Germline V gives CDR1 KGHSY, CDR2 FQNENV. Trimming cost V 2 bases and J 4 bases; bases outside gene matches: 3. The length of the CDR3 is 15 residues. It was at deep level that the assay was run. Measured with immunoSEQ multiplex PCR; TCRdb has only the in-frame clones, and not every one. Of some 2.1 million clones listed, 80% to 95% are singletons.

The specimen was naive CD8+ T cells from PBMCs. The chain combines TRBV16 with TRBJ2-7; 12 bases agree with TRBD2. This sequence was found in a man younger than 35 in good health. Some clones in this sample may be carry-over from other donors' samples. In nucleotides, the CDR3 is TGTGCCAGCAGCCAAGGACTAGCGGGAAATTACGAGCAGTACTTC. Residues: CASSQGLAGNYEQYF.